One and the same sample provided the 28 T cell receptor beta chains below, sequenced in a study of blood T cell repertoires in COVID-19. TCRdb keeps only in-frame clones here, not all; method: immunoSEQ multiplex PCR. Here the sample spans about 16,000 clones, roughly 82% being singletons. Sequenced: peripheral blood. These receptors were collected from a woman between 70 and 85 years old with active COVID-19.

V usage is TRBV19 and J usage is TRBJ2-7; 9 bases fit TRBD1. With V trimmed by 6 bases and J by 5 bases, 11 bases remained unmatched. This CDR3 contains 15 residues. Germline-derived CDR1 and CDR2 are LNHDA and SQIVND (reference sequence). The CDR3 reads CASSIGTGRMDEQYF. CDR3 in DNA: TGTGCCAGTAGCATCGGGACAGGGCGAATGGACGAGCAGTACTTC.

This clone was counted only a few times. The CDR3 region has the DNA TGTGCCAGCAGCCTATCGGGGGGTGGCCTCCAAGAGACCCAGTACTTC. It translates to CASSLSGGGLQETQYF. The chain combines TRBV28 with TRBJ2-5; 7 nucleotides line up with TRBD2. Losses at the gene ends were 6 bases for V and 1 base for J; bases not matched to a gene: 11. CDR3 length: 16 amino acids. Germline CDR1 is MDHEN and CDR2 is SYDVKM.

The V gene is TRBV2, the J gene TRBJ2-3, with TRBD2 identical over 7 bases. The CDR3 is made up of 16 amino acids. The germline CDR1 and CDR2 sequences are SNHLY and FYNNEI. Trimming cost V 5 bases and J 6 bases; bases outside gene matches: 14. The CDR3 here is CASSPLEGGPPDTQYF. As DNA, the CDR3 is TGTGCCAGCAGTCCTTTAGAGGGAGGGCCCCCCGATACGCAGTATTTT.

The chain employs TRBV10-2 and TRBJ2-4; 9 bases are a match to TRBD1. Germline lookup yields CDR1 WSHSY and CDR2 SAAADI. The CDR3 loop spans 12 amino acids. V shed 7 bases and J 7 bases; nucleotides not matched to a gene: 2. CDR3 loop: CASIGQGNIQYF. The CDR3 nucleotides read TGCGCCAGCATAGGACAGGGGAACATTCAGTACTTC.

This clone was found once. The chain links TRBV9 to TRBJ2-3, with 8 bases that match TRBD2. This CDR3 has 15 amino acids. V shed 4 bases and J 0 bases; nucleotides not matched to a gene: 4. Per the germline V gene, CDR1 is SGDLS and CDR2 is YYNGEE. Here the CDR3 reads CASSPLAASTDTQYF. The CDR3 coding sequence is TGTGCCAGCAGCCCACTAGCGGCTAGCACAGATACGCAGTATTTT.

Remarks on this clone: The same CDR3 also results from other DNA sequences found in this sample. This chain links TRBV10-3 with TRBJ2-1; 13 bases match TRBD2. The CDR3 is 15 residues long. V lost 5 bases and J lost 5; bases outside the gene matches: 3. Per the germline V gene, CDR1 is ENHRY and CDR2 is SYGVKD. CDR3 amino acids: CAISSGTSGNNEQFF. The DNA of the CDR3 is TGTGCCATCAGTTCCGGGACTAGCGGGAACAATGAGCAGTTCTTC.

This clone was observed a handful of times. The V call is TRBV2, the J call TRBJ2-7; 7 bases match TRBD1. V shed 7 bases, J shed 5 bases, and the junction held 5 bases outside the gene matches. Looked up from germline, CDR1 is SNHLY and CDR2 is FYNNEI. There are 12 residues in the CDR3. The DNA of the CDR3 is TGTGCCAGCAACAGGGGAAAAGACGAGCAGTACTTC. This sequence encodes CASNRGKDEQYF.

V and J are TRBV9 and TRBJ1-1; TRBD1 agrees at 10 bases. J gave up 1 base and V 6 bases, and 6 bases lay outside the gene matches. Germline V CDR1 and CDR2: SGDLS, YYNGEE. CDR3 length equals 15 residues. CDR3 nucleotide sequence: TGTGCCAGCACCGAGGGACAGGGGCCGAACACTGAAGCTTTCTTT. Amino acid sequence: CASTEGQGPNTEAFF.

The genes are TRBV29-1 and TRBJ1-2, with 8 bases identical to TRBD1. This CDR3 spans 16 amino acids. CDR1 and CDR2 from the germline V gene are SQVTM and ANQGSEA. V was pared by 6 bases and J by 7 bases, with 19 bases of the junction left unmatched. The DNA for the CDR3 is TGCAGCGTGATCACCGCAGGACAGGGAAGGTCGGGTGGCTACACCTTC. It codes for CSVITAGQGRSGGYTF.

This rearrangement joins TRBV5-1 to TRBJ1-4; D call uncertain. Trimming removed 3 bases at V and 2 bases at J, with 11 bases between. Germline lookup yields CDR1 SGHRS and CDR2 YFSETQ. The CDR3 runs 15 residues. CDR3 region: CASSWGGGTNEKLFF. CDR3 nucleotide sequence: TGCGCCAGCAGCTGGGGAGGCGGGACTAATGAAAAACTGTTTTTT. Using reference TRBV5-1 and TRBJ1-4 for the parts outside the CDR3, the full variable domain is KAGVTQTPRYLIKTRGQQVTLSCSPISGHRSVSWYQQTPGQGLQFLFEYFSETQRNKGNFPGRFSGRQFSNSRSEMNVSTLELGDSALYLCASSWGGGTNEKLFFGSGTQLSVL.

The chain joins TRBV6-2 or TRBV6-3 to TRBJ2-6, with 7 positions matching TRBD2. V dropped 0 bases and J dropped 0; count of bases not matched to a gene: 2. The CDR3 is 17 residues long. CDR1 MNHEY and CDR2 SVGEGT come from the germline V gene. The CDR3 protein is CASSYSRGGSGANVLTF. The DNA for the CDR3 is TGTGCCAGCAGTTACTCCCGCGGGGGCTCTGGGGCCAACGTCCTGACTTTC.

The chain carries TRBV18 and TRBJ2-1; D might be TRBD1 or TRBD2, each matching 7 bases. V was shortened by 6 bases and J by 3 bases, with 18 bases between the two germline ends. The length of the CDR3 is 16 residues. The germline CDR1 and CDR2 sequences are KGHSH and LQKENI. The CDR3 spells CASSPGGAKGYNEQFF. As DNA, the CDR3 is TGTGCCAGCTCCCCAGGGGGGGCCAAGGGCTACAATGAGCAGTTCTTC.

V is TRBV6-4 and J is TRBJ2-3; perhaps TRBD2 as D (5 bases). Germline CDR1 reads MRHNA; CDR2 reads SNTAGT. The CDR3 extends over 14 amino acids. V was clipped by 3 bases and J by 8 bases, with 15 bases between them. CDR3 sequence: CASSELVEGGTQYF. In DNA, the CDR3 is TGTGCCAGCAGTGAACTAGTTGAGGGCGGTACGCAGTATTTT.

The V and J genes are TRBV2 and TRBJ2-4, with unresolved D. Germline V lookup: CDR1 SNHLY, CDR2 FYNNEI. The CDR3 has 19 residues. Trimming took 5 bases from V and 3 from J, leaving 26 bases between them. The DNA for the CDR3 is TGTGCCAGCAGTTCCGACAACGGTGTATATGGCAGCCGCAAAAACATTCAGTACTTC. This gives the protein CASSSDNGVYGSRKNIQYF.

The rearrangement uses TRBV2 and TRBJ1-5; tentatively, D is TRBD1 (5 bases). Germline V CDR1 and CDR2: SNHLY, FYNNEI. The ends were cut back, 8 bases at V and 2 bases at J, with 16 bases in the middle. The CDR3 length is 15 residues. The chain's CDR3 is CASSPQGGGNQPQHF. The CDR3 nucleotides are TGTGCCAGCTCCCCCCAGGGAGGAGGCAATCAGCCCCAGCATTTT.

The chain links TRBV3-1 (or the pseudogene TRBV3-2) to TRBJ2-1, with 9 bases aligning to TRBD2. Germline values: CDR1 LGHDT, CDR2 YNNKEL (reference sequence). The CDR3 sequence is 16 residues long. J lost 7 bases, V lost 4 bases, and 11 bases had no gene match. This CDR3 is CASSRRVAGESNEQFF. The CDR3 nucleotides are TGTGCCAGCAGCCGCCGCGTAGCGGGAGAATCTAATGAGCAGTTCTTC.

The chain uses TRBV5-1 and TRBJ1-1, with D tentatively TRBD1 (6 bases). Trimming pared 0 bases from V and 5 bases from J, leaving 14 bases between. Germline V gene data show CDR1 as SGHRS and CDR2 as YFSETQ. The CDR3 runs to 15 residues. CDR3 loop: CASSLEVGARTEAFF. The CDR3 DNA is TGCGCCAGCAGCTTGGAGGTGGGGGCGAGGACTGAAGCTTTCTTT.

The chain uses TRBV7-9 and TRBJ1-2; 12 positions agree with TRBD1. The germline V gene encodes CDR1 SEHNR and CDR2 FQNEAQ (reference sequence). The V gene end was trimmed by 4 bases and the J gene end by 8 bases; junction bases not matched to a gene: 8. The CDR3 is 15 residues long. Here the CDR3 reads CASSSPGQGAYGYTF. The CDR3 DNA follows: TGTGCCAGCAGCTCCCCGGGACAGGGGGCATACGGCTACACCTTC.

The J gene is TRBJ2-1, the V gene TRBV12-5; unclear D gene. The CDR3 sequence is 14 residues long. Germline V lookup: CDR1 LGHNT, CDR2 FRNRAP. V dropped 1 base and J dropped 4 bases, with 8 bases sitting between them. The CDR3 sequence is CASGLGLAYNEQFF. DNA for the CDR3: TGTGCTAGTGGTTTGGGACTCGCTTACAATGAGCAGTTCTTC.

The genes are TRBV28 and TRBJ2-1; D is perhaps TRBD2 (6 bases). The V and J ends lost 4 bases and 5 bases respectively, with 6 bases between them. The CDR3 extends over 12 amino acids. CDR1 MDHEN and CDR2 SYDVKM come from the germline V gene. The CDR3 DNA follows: TGTGCCAGCAGTTCGGGGGACAATGAGCAGTTCTTC. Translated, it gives CASSSGDNEQFF.

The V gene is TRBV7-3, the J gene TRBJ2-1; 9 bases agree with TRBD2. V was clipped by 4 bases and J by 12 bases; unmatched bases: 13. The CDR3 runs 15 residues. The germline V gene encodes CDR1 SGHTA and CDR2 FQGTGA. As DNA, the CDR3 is TGTGCCAGCAGCTCCGCAGTTACCGGACTAGCGAGGCAGTTCTTC. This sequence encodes CASSSAVTGLARQFF.

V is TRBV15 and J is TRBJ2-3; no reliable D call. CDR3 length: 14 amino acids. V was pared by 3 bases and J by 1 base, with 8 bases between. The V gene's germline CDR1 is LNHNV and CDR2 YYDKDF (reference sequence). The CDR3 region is CATSSRSGTDTQYF. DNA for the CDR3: TGTGCCACCAGCAGTCGGTCGGGCACAGATACGCAGTATTTT.

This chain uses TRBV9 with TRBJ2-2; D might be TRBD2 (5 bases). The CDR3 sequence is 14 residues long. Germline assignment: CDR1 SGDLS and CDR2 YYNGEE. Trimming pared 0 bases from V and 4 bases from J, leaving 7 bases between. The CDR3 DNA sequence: TGTGCCAGCAGCGTAGCTGGGAGCACCGGGGAGCTGTTTTTT. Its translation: CASSVAGSTGELFF.

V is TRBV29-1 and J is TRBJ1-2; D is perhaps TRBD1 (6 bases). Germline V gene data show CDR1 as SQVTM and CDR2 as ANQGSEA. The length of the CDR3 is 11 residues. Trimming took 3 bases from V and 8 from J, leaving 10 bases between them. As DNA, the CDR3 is TGCAGCGTTGAGGGGGCATGGGGCTACACCTTC. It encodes CSVEGAWGYTF.

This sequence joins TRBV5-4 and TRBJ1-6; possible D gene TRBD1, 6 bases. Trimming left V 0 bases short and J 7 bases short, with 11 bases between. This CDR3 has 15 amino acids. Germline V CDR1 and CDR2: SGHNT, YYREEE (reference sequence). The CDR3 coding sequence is TGTGCCAGCAGCTTGGGACAGGCCGAGAATTCACCCCTCCACTTT. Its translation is CASSLGQAENSPLHF.

The CDR3 spells CASSLDAAGGYEKLFF. In nucleotides, the CDR3 is TGTGCCAGCAGTTTAGACGCGGCAGGGGGTTATGAAAAACTGTTTTTT. The chain is built from TRBV27 and TRBJ1-4; 7 nucleotides agree with TRBD1. The CDR3 length is 16 residues. CDR1 is MNHEY, CDR2 SMNVEV, per germline (reference sequence). V was clipped by 2 bases and J by 6 bases; unmatched bases: 9.

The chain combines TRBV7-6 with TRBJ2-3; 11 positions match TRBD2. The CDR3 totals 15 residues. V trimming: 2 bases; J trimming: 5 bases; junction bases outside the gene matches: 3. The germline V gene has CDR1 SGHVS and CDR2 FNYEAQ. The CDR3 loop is CASSLLAGGGDTQYF. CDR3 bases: TGTGCCAGCAGCTTACTAGCGGGGGGTGGAGATACGCAGTATTTT.

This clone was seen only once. CDR3 sequence (DNA): TGTGCCAGCAGCTCCCTTAGGACAGACGCCCCGAGTAAGCCCCAGCATTTT. Amino acids: CASSSLRTDAPSKPQHF. V usage is TRBV5-6 and J usage is TRBJ1-5; D is possibly TRBD1 (6 bases). The CDR3 has 17 amino acids. With 3 bases removed from V and 8 bases from J, the gap between germline ends came to 24 bases. Per the germline V gene, CDR1 is SGHDT and CDR2 is YYEEEE.